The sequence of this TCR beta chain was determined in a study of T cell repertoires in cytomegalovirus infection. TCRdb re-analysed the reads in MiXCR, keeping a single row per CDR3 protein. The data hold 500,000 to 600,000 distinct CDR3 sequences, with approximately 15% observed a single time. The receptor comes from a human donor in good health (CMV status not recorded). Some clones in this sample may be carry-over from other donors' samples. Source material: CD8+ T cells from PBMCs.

CDR3 DNA sequence: TGTGCCAGTCGACAGGGGAATGAAAAACTGTTTTTT. This codes for CASRQGNEKLFF. The gene calls are TRBV19 and TRBJ1-4; 8 nucleotides match TRBD1. V was clipped by 8 bases and J by 5 bases; unmatched bases: 1. CDR1 is LNHDA and CDR2 is SQIVND in the germline V gene (reference sequence). The CDR3 covers 12 residues.